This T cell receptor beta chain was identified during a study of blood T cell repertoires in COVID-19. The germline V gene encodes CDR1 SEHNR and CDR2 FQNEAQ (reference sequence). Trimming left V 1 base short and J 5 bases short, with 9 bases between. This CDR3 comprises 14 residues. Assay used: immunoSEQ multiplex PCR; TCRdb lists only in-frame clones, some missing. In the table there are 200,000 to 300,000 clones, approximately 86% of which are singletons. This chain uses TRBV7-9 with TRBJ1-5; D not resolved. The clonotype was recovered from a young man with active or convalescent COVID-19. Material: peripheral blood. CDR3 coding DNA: TGTGCCAGCAGCTTAGGTCCCTCCTATCAGCCCCAGCATTTT. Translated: CASSLGPSYQPQHF.